This is a list of T cell receptor beta chains from one sample in a study of control samples from healthy donors and cancer patients. Here immunoSEQ multiplex PCR was the method, and the copy in TCRdb shows in-frame clones only, minus some. This table holds some 120,000 clones, less than 95% found once. The sample taken for sequencing was blood. These receptors were taken from a young man in good health. CDR3s include the opening cysteine and the closing phenylalanine or tryptophan. Clone size appears in some rows only: once, few, many, or a class for an expanded clone.

TRBV25-1	NA	CASRRGQGNYEQYF
TRBV4-1	few	CASSRGFSNTEAFF
TRBV7-3	NA	CASSAGQDYGYTF
TRBV6-5	NA	CASSYFEEKLFF
TRBV5-1	NA	CASSPYYRGGPPDTQYF
TRBV5-1	once	CASSLTGPASGNTIYF
TRBV7-8	NA	CASSFSPYEQYF
TRBV5-1	NA	CASSLTGDEQYF
TRBV7-6	NA	CASSIELPGLAGGPQETQYF
TRBV4-1	NA	CASSFRQGRSQPQHF
TRBV15	NA	CATSRVGPNEKLFF
TRBV3-1/TRBV3-2	NA	CASSQVGSETQYF
TRBV5-1	NA	CASSDGLNTGELFF
TRBV27	once	CASRGTGTEKLFF
TRBV6-1	NA	CASSEALYSNQPQHF
TRBV7-7	NA	CASSSRSRETQYF
TRBV10-2	NA	CASSDTGDADAFF
TRBV2	NA	CASRNLGSTEAFF
TRBV6-1	NA	CASSELGRRDTQYF
TRBV5-4	NA	CASSPGGYEQYF
TRBV12-3/TRBV12-4	few	CASSLTAGYGYTF
TRBV12-5	NA	CASGFVGRGGYTF
TRBV19	NA	CASSGRRQSDTEAFF
TRBV11-2	NA	CASSVRLAGTYEQYF
TRBV6-1	NA	CASSVTSGGVILAKNIQYF